The 12 T cell receptor beta chains in this list originate from one sample, sequenced in a study of T cell repertoires and HLA-DP antigens. TCRdb's table, derived via immunoSEQ multiplex PCR, lists solely in-frame clones and lacks some. The top ten clones hold approximately 0.25% of a sample with over 100,000 clones, about 91% of them seen once. Antigen specificity for these receptors is unknown. Sequenced sample: CD4+ T cells from PBMCs. Receptor source: a woman aged 18-29 years in good health and CMV-seronegative.

The rearrangement uses TRBV28 and TRBJ2-7; D gene uncertain. CDR3 length equals 14 residues. Germline CDR1 MDHEN, CDR2 SYDVKM. Trimming left V 6 bases short and J 2 bases short, with 14 bases between. The CDR3: CASSPPGAPYEQYF. The CDR3 coding sequence is TGTGCCAGCAGCCCCCCTGGCGCACCCTACGAGCAGTACTTC.

The chain joins TRBV21-1 to TRBJ1-5. TRBV21-1 is a documented pseudogene. The CDR3 runs 15 residues. Here the CDR3 reads CASSKETTTDQPQHF. CDR3 bases: TGTGCCAGCAGCAAAGAAACAACGACCGATCAGCCCCAGCATTTT.

The rearrangement uses TRBV14 and TRBJ2-4; D ambiguous. In germline, CDR1 is SGHDN, CDR2 FVKESK. The CDR3 sequence is 15 residues long. V was clipped by 1 base and J by 6 bases, with 13 bases between them. CDR3 nucleotide sequence: TGTGCCAGCAGCCAAGTGGGCGGCCCGGGAAACATTCAGTACTTC. Protein sequence: CASSQVGGPGNIQYF.

V gene TRBV4-1 combines with J gene TRBJ2-5; maybe TRBD2 (5 bases). CDR1 and CDR2 (germline): MGHRA, YSYEKL. Trimming cost V 1 base and J 9 bases, with 6 bases left between them. The CDR3 is 11 amino acids. CDR3 nucleotide sequence: TGCGCCAGCAGCCAAGCCGGGGCCCAGTACTTC. The encoded protein is CASSQAGAQYF.

V is TRBV6-6 and J is TRBJ1-2, with TRBD1 as a possible D gene (6 bases). The CDR3 loop spans 14 amino acids. V was clipped by 2 bases and J by 5 bases, with 12 bases between them. Germline CDR1 MNHNY, CDR2 SVGAGI (reference sequence). In DNA form, the CDR3 reads TGTGCCAGCAGTTACGGACAGTCCCAATATGGCTACACCTTC. It specifies CASSYGQSQYGYTF.

The chain joins TRBV9 to TRBJ1-2; the match to TRBD1 covers 7 bases. J gave up 4 bases and V 3 bases, and 9 bases lay outside the gene matches. The CDR3 sequence is 15 residues long. In germline, CDR1 is SGDLS, CDR2 YYNGEE. The CDR3 region has the DNA TGTGCCAGCAGCGCGACAGGGAAAGGGGTCTATGGCTACACCTTC. Translation: CASSATGKGVYGYTF.

The chain carries TRBV19 and TRBJ1-3; perhaps TRBD1 as D (5 bases). Germline-derived CDR1 and CDR2 are LNHDA and SQIVND (reference sequence). The CDR3 is 15 amino acids. Trimming cost V 9 bases and J 3 bases, with 18 bases left between them. The CDR3 sequence: CASNTRRDHGNTIYF. In DNA form, the CDR3 reads TGTGCCAGCAATACACGCCGGGACCATGGAAACACCATATATTTT.

CDR3 region: CASTTTQGLGDTEAFF. The CDR3 DNA reads TGTGCCAGCACCACAACACAGGGTCTTGGAGACACTGAAGCTTTCTTT. This sequence joins TRBV28 and TRBJ1-1; possibly TRBD1 for D (6 bases). The CDR3 has 16 residues. Trimming cost V 7 bases and J 3 bases, with 21 bases left between them. CDR1 is MDHEN and CDR2 is SYDVKM in the germline V gene.

The chain couples TRBV7-6 to TRBJ1-1; no reliable D call. The germline V gene encodes CDR1 SGHVS and CDR2 FNYEAQ. V lost 1 base, J lost 3 bases, and 12 bases lay in between. The CDR3 length is 15 residues. CDR3 protein: CASSLVRGPDTEAFF. CDR3 DNA sequence: TGTGCCAGCAGCTTAGTCCGGGGTCCAGACACTGAAGCTTTCTTT.

V gene TRBV5-1 combines with J gene TRBJ2-7; TRBD1 is a possible D gene (6 bases). V was shortened by 1 base and J by 4 bases, with 12 bases between the two germline ends. Germline assignment: CDR1 SGHRS and CDR2 YFSETQ. The CDR3 is 14 amino acids. The CDR3 DNA reads TGCGCCAGCAGCTTGTCGGGGACAAGATACGAGCAGTACTTC. Residues: CASSLSGTRYEQYF.

The genes are TRBV18 and TRBJ2-5; no reliable D call. The V end was cut by 4 bases, the J end by 7 bases, with 10 bases between. CDR3 length: 12 residues. In germline, CDR1 is KGHSH, CDR2 LQKENI. CDR3 amino acids: CASSQELGTQYF. The CDR3 DNA is TGTGCCAGCTCACAGGAGCTGGGGACCCAGTACTTC.

This chain connects TRBV7-2 to TRBJ2-2, with TRBD2 identical over 7 bases. CDR1 is SGHTA and CDR2 is FQGNSA in the germline V gene. The CDR3 loop spans 15 amino acids. V was clipped by 1 base and J by 11 bases; unmatched bases: 10. CDR3 bases: TGTGCCAGCAGCTTAGTCTGGACTAGTCCTCGAGAGCTGTTTTTT. Translated, it gives CASSLVWTSPRELFF. Looking up the rest from reference TRBV7-2 and TRBJ2-2 gives the full variable domain: GAGVSQSPSNKVTEKGKDVELRCDPISGHTALYWYRQSLGQGLEFLIYFQGNSAPDKSGLPSDRFSAERTGGSVSTLTIQRTQQEDSAVYLCASSLVWTSPRELFFGEGSRLTVL.